The 30 T cell receptor beta chains in this list originate from one sample, sequenced in a study of cytomegalovirus exposure and HLA in healthy donors (dated by TCRdb to the late 2010s). The library was made by the immunoSEQ multiplex PCR assay. For the multiplex PCR, a mixture combining 60 forward primers for TCR Vbeta segments and 13 reverse primers for TCR Jbeta segments was used. Held by TCRdb, this immuneACCESS table contains in-frame sequences only and omits some clones. Under half of the omission traces to an unresolved V gene where checked; the cause of the rest is unknown. In all, the sample holds around 89,000 clones, and approximately 80% of those were seen once. The ten most abundant clones make up about 2.9% of the sample. The sequenced sample consisted of PBMCs. These receptors were taken from a middle-aged man in good health and CMV-seronegative.

The rearrangement uses TRBV7-8 and TRBJ2-1; TRBD2 might be the D (6 bases). V was trimmed by 0 bases and J by 6 bases, leaving 9 bases between them. Germline V lookup: CDR1 SGHVS, CDR2 FQNEAQ. The CDR3 has 14 amino acids. The CDR3 DNA follows: TGTGCCAGCAGCTTAGCGGGGGGTCTCAATGAGCAGTTCTTC. Translating gives CASSLAGGLNEQFF.

For the CDR3, the DNA is TGTGCCAGCAGTTTAGTTACGACAGGGAAAAATTCACCCCTCCACTTT. Encoded protein: CASSLVTTGKNSPLHF. V is TRBV27 and J is TRBJ1-6, with 7 bases that match TRBD1. The V gene's germline CDR1 is MNHEY and CDR2 SMNVEV (reference sequence). CDR3 length: 16 residues. V lost 2 bases and J lost 7; bases outside the gene matches: 8.

The chain joins TRBV4-1 to TRBJ2-2; the D gene is possibly TRBD1 (5 bases). CDR3 size: 16 residues. Germline loops: CDR1 MGHRA, CDR2 YSYEKL. V lost 0 bases, J lost 4 bases, and 12 bases lay in between. The CDR3 DNA sequence: TGCGCCAGCAGCCAAGATTCCCAGGGTGGCACCGGGGAGCTGTTTTTT. It encodes CASSQDSQGGTGELFF.

The chain links TRBV6-1 to TRBJ1-2; D gene unclear. Trimming removed 5 bases from V and 2 bases from J, with 9 bases in between. CDR3 size: 13 residues. Looked up from germline, CDR1 is MNHNS and CDR2 is SASEGT. The CDR3 DNA reads as TGTGCCAGCAGTAGAGGGTGGAACTATGGCTACACCTTC. Its translation: CASSRGWNYGYTF.

The V and J genes are TRBV6-4 and TRBJ2-2, with 9 bases fitting TRBD1. The CDR3 runs to 15 residues. With 8 bases clipped from V and 4 bases from J, the junction kept 8 bases outside the gene matches. Germline-derived CDR1 and CDR2 are MRHNA and SNTAGT. The CDR3 loop reads CASSTDRGATGELFF. The DNA for the CDR3 is TGTGCCAGCTCGACTGACAGGGGGGCCACCGGGGAGCTGTTTTTT.

The J gene is TRBJ1-6, the V gene TRBV5-6; 10 nucleotides agree with TRBD1. This CDR3 comprises 16 residues. Germline V CDR1 and CDR2: SGHDT, YYEEEE. Losses at the gene ends were 4 bases for V and 4 bases for J; bases not matched to a gene: 5. CDR3 DNA: TGTGCCAGCAGCATAGACAGGGGGCATTATAATTCACCCCTCCACTTT. It encodes CASSIDRGHYNSPLHF.

The rearrangement links TRBV7-3 to TRBJ1-4; 7 bases match TRBD1. V lost 5 bases to trimming and J lost 0 bases; unmatched junction nucleotides: 3. This CDR3 region has 15 residues. Germline-derived CDR1 and CDR2 are SGHTA and FQGTGA. The CDR3, as DNA: TGTGCCAGCAGCCGGACAGGTGCAACTAATGAAAAACTGTTTTTT. It encodes CASSRTGATNEKLFF.

In DNA, the CDR3 is TGTGCCAGCAGCACCCGACCCGGGGGAATTAATTCACCCCTCCACTTT. It is translated as CASSTRPGGINSPLHF. This chain connects TRBV9 to TRBJ1-6, with a weak D call TRBD1 (5 bases). Trimming cost V 4 bases and J 6 bases, with 17 bases left between them. The germline CDR1 and CDR2 sequences are SGDLS and YYNGEE. The CDR3 is made up of 16 amino acids.

The chain joins TRBV5-4 to TRBJ1-3; D remains ambiguous. Germline CDR1 reads SGHNT; CDR2 reads YYREEE (reference sequence). Trimming stripped 3 bases from V and 3 bases from J, with 16 bases between. The CDR3 spans 16 residues. DNA for the CDR3: TGTGCCAGCAGCTCGACTCTTCGAGAGGGTGGAAACACCATATATTTT. The encoded protein is CASSSTLREGGNTIYF.

CDR3 protein: CASSSLSGRRTGELFF. CDR3 nucleotide sequence: TGTGCCAGCAGTTCCCTTTCGGGGAGGAGAACCGGGGAGCTGTTTTTT. V and J are TRBV28 and TRBJ2-2, with D possibly matching TRBD2 (6 bases). The V and J ends lost 4 bases and 5 bases respectively, with 17 bases between them. Per germline, CDR1 MDHEN and CDR2 SYDVKM. The CDR3 is made up of 16 amino acids.

The rearrangement uses TRBV5-1 and TRBJ1-3, with D perhaps TRBD1 (6 bases). Trimming removed 3 bases from V and 8 bases from J, with 15 bases in between. Per germline, CDR1 SGHRS and CDR2 YFSETQ. The CDR3 sequence is 14 residues long. CDR3 sequence (DNA): TGCGCCAGCAGCTGGGGGACAACCGATGACACCATATATTTT. This gives the protein CASSWGTTDDTIYF.

The chain combines TRBV27 with TRBJ2-7; 9 nucleotides agree with TRBD1. The J segment lost 12 bases and the V segment lost 9 bases, leaving 18 bases of the junction unmatched. The length of the CDR3 is 14 residues. The germline CDR1 and CDR2 sequences are MNHEY and SMNVEV (reference sequence). CDR3 amino acids: CASSNNPDGTGRYF. The CDR3 nucleotides are TGTGCCAGTTCCAATAATCCGGACGGGACAGGGCGGTACTTC.

The J gene is TRBJ2-7, the V gene TRBV11-1; a possible D gene is TRBD2 (5 bases). Looked up from germline, CDR1 is SGHAT and CDR2 is FQDESV (reference sequence). The CDR3 spans 15 residues. Trimming shortened V by 5 bases and J by 5 bases, and 19 bases separated the two germline ends. The CDR3 sequence is CASSPGSFSYDEQYF. The CDR3 DNA reads TGTGCCAGCAGCCCGGGGTCATTCTCCTACGACGAGCAGTACTTC. The full variable domain, completed using reference TRBV11-1 and TRBJ2-7, is EAEVAQSPRYKITEKSQAVAFWCDPISGHATLYWYRQILGQGPELLVQFQDESVVDDSQLPKDRFSAERLKGVDSTLKIQPAELGDSAMYLCASSPGSFSYDEQYFGPGTRLTVT.

The chain couples TRBV10-1 to TRBJ1-2, with 9 bases fitting TRBD1. The germline V gene has CDR1 WNHNN and CDR2 SYGVQD (reference sequence). With 5 bases clipped from V and 12 bases from J, the junction kept 10 bases outside the gene matches. The CDR3 totals 13 residues. CDR3 amino acids: CASSSMSGTGNTF. CDR3 in DNA: TGCGCCAGCAGTAGTATGTCCGGGACAGGGAACACCTTC.

This chain uses TRBV6-6 with TRBJ2-1, with D unresolved. The V end was cut by 2 bases, the J end by 8 bases, with 10 bases between. Germline V gene sequence: CDR1 MNHNY, CDR2 SVGAGI (reference sequence). The CDR3 has 13 amino acids. The CDR3 spells CASSYEAEDEQFF. CDR3 sequence (DNA): TGTGCCAGCAGTTACGAAGCAGAGGATGAGCAGTTCTTC.

This clone was seen just once. The rearrangement uses TRBV7-9 and TRBJ1-4, with D hard to call. V was shortened by 5 bases and J by 16 bases, with 20 bases between the two germline ends. The CDR3 loop spans 13 amino acids. Germline V gives CDR1 SEHNR, CDR2 FQNEAQ (reference sequence). CDR3 DNA: TGTGCCAGCAGCCCGGAGGCCCGACGTTCCCAGTTTTTT. It codes for CASSPEARRSQFF.

V gene TRBV7-6 combines with J gene TRBJ2-2; TRBD2 agrees at 12 bases. The CDR3 sequence is 16 residues long. In germline, CDR1 is SGHVS, CDR2 FNYEAQ. Unmatched junction bases numbered 6, after V lost 5 bases and J lost 5 bases. The CDR3 protein is CASSPRTSGVTGELFF. CDR3 sequence (DNA): TGTGCCAGCAGCCCCCGGACTAGCGGGGTTACCGGGGAGCTGTTTTTT.

Points on this clone: Additional DNA sequences in this sample encode the identical CDR3. The genes are TRBV6-1 and TRBJ2-1; maybe TRBD1 (6 bases). This CDR3 region has 12 residues. The germline gives CDR1 MNHNS, CDR2 SASEGT. Between the trimmed V and J ends, which lost 9 bases and 4 bases, there was a span of 10 bases. As DNA, the CDR3 is TGTGCCAGTGGGACAAGTTACAATGAGCAGTTCTTC. Translation gives CASGTSYNEQFF.

The chain links TRBV9 to TRBJ2-3; 7 nucleotides line up with TRBD1. Germline trimming cut 3 bases from V and 2 bases from J; bases unmatched to any gene: 3. Germline loops: CDR1 SGDLS, CDR2 YYNGEE. The CDR3 sequence is 14 residues long. The CDR3 DNA is TGTGCCAGCAGCGCGGACAGGACCACAGATACGCAGTATTTT. Residues: CASSADRTTDTQYF.

V gene TRBV7-6 combines with J gene TRBJ1-1; D is perhaps TRBD1 (5 bases). CDR1 is SGHVS, CDR2 FNYEAQ, per germline. Trimming removed 5 bases at V and 4 bases at J, with 11 bases between. This CDR3 has 13 amino acids. CDR3: CASSRGGGTEAFF. The CDR3, as DNA: TGTGCCAGCAGCCGTGGGGGGGGCACTGAAGCTTTCTTT.

This clone was recorded only once. The chain employs TRBV9 and TRBJ2-7; D might be TRBD1 (6 bases). The V end lost 4 bases, the J end lost 0 bases, and 17 bases lay between the germline ends. This CDR3 has 16 amino acids. Germline V gene sequence: CDR1 SGDLS, CDR2 YYNGEE. CDR3 residues: CASSPQPGHSSYEQYF. In DNA, the CDR3 is TGTGCCAGCAGCCCCCAACCGGGACACTCCTCCTACGAGCAGTACTTC.

The J gene is TRBJ1-2, the V gene TRBV18; D is uncertain. Germline V lookup: CDR1 KGHSH, CDR2 LQKENI. Trimming shortened V by 5 bases and J by 4 bases, and 14 bases separated the two germline ends. CDR3 size: 14 residues. The CDR3 sequence is CASSKTNGVYGYTF. The CDR3 nucleotides read TGTGCCAGCTCAAAGACTAACGGGGTCTATGGCTACACCTTC.

This chain joins TRBV4-3 and TRBJ2-5; D might be TRBD2 (5 bases). This CDR3 region has 15 residues. CDR1 and CDR2 (germline): LGHNA, YSLEER. The ends were cut back, 4 bases at V and 5 bases at J, with 17 bases in the middle. The CDR3 here is CASSPEPAGGETQYF. DNA of the CDR3: TGCGCCAGCAGCCCGGAACCGGCGGGCGGGGAGACCCAGTACTTC.

This clone was detected only a few times. The chain is built from TRBV7-8 and TRBJ1-5; D is possibly TRBD1 (6 bases). The CDR3 has 16 amino acids. Germline V lookup: CDR1 SGHVS, CDR2 FQNEAQ. V shed 3 bases and J shed 0 bases, with 12 bases lying between them. CDR3 DNA sequence: TGTGCCAGCAGCTTTTCCAGGGGCTCTAGCAATCAGCCCCAGCATTTT. This translates into CASSFSRGSSNQPQHF.

V gene TRBV7-3 combines with J gene TRBJ2-3, with 16 bases aligning to TRBD2. Germline assignment: CDR1 SGHTA and CDR2 FQGTGA. Trimming at V came to 4 bases and at J to 10 bases, leaving 5 bases not matched to a gene. The CDR3 spans 15 residues. CDR3 region: CASSSGTSGGDSQYF. The CDR3 DNA reads TGTGCCAGCAGCTCCGGGACTAGCGGGGGGGACTCGCAGTATTTT.

The chain has TRBV5-1 and TRBJ2-3; TRBD2 aligns across 8 bases. This CDR3 contains 16 residues. Per germline, CDR1 SGHRS and CDR2 YFSETQ. V was clipped by 0 bases and J by 0 bases; unmatched bases: 3. The CDR3 DNA is TGCGCCAGCAGCTTGGGACTAGCGAGTAGCACAGATACGCAGTATTTT. It encodes CASSLGLASSTDTQYF.

V usage is TRBV7-3 and J usage is TRBJ1-2, with TRBD1 as a possible D gene (5 bases). The V gene lost 5 bases and the J gene lost 13 bases, with 17 bases spanning the gap. The CDR3 is 12 amino acids. CDR1 and CDR2 from the germline V gene are SGHTA and FQGTGA. CDR3 sequence (DNA): TGTGCCAGCAGCCCGGGGGTTGGTGGAATCACCTTC. Its protein is CASSPGVGGITF.

The J gene is TRBJ2-2, the V gene TRBV19; 8 positions match TRBD2. With V trimmed by 3 bases and J by 3 bases, 9 bases remained unmatched. The germline V gene has CDR1 LNHDA and CDR2 SQIVND (reference sequence). The CDR3 covers 17 residues. Here the CDR3 DNA reads TGTGCCAGTAGTATCTCGGCGGGGGGCCTTTACACCGGGGAGCTGTTTTTT. The encoded protein is CASSISAGGLYTGELFF.

This clone was found a few times. The CDR3 DNA follows: TGTGCCAGCAGTACCGAAGCCGCTTCACCCCTCCACTTT. Encoded protein: CASSTEAASPLHF. V usage is TRBV6-5 and J usage is TRBJ1-6; D gene uncertain. Germline lookup yields CDR1 MNHEY and CDR2 SVGAGI. Trimming shortened V by 5 bases and J by 9 bases, and 11 bases separated the two germline ends. CDR3 length: 13 residues.

The CDR3: CASSTHRGEGQPQHF. CDR3 DNA sequence: TGTGCCAGCAGCACCCACAGGGGGGAAGGACAGCCCCAGCATTTT. The chain couples TRBV7-2 to TRBJ1-5; 8 bases line up with TRBD1. CDR1 and CDR2 from the germline V gene are SGHTA and FQGNSA. The V and J ends lost 5 bases and 7 bases, in that order; junction bases with no gene match: 10. The CDR3 sequence is 15 residues long. Combining the CDR3 with reference TRBV7-2 and TRBJ1-5 gives the whole variable domain GAGVSQSPSNKVTEKGKDVELRCDPISGHTALYWYRQSLGQGLEFLIYFQGNSAPDKSGLPSDRFSAERTGGSVSTLTIQRTQQEDSAVYLCASSTHRGEGQPQHFGDGTRLSIL.